This TCR beta chain was captured in a study of T cell repertoires in cytomegalovirus infection. Overall study: Indications of both CMV infection and matching HLA type were provided by public TCR beta signatures.

On this clonotype: Its antigen is as yet unknown.

The V segment lost 5 bases and the J segment 1 base; nucleotides outside the gene matches: 7. CDR1 is SEHNR and CDR2 is FQNEAQ in the germline V gene (reference sequence). This CDR3 is 16 amino acids long. TCRdb independently ran MiXCR on the reads; one entry per CDR3 protein. The profile shows just over 150,000 distinct CDR3 sequences, about a quarter of them singletons. General study points: Clonotype analysis showed dominance of the ex vivo response by HLA-C-restricted CMV-specific TCR beta clonotypes. Summed frequency of public TCR beta families distinguished CMV carriers with the relevant HLA.

Sequenced input: PBMCs. This chain joins TRBV7-9 and TRBJ2-5; 10 bases match TRBD2. The receptor's source is a human donor in good health (CMV status not recorded). Some clones in this sample may be carry-over from other donors' samples. The CDR3 DNA reads TGTGCCAGCAGCGCCCGACTAGCGGGTGTCCAAGAGACCCAGTACTTC. This translates into CASSARLAGVQETQYF.